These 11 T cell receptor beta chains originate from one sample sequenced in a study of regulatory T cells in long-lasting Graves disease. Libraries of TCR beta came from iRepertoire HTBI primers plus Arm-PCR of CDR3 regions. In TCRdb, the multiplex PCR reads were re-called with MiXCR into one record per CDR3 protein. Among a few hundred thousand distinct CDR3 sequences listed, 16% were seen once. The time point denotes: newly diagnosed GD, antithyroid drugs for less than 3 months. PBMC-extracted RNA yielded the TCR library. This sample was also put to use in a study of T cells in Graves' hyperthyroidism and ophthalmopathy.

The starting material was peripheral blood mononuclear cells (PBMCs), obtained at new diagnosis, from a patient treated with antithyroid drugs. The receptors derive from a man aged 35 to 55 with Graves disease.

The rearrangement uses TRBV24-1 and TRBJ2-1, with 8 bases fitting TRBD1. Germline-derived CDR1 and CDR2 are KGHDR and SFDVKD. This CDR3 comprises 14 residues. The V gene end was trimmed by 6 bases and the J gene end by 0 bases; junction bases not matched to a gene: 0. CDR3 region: CATSTGGSYNEQFF. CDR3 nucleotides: TGTGCCACCAGTACAGGGGGCTCCTACAATGAGCAGTTCTTC.

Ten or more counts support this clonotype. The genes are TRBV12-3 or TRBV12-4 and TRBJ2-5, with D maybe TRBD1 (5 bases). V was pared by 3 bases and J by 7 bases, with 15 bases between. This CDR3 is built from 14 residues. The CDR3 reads CASSFSSQRGTQYF. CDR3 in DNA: TGTGCCAGCAGTTTCAGTTCTCAAAGGGGGACCCAGTACTTC.

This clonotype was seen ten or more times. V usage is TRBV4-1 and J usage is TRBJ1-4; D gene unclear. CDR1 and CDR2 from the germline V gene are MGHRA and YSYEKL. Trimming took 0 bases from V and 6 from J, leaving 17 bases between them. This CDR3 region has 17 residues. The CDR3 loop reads CASSQEIPRGRDEKLFF. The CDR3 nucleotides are TGCGCCAGCAGCCAAGAGATCCCGCGAGGACGGGATGAAAAACTGTTTTTT.

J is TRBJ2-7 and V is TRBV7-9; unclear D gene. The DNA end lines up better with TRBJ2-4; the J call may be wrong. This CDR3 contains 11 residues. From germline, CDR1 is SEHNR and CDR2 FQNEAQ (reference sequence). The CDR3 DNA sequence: TGTGCCGAGCGTGTCGGACACATTCAGTACTTC. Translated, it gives CAERVGHIQYF.

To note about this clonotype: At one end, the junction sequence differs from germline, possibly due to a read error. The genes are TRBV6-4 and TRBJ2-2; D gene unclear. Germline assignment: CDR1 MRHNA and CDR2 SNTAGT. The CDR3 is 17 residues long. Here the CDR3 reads CASSYSLSGSNTGELFF. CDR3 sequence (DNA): TGTGCCAGCAGTTACTCGTTGTCGGGCAGTAACACCGGGGAGCTGTTTTTT.

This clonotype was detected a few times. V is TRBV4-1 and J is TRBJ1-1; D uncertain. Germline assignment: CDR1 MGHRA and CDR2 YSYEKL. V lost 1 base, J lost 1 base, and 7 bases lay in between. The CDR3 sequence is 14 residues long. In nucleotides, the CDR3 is TGCGCCAGCAGCCAAGGTCTTCCGAACACTGAAGCTTTCTTT. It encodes CASSQGLPNTEAFF.

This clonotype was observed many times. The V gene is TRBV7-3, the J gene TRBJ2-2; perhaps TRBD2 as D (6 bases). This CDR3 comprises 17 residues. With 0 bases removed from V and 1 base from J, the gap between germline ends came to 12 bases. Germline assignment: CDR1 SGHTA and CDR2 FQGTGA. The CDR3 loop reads CASSLTPRDWNTGELFF. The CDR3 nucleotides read TGTGCCAGCAGCTTAACCCCGCGGGACTGGAACACCGGGGAGCTGTTTTTT.

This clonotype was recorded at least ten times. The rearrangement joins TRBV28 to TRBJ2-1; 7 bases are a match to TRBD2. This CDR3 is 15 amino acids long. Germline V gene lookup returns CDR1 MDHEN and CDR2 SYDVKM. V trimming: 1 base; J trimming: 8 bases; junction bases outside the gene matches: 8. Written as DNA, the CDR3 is TGTGCCAGCAGTTTATTGGCTAGCGGCCGCCATGAGCAGTTCTTC. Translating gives CASSLLASGRHEQFF.

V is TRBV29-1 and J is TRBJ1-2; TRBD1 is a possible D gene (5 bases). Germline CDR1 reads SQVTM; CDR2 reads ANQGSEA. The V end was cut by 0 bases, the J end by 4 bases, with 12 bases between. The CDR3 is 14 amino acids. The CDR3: CSVEDRGPSYGYTF. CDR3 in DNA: TGCAGCGTTGAAGATAGGGGCCCGTCCTATGGCTACACCTTC.

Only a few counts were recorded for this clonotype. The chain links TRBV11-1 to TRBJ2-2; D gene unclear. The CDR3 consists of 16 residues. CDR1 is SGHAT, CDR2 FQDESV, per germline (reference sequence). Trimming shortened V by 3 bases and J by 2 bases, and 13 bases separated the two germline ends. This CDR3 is CASSLLVTLNTGELFF. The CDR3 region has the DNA TGTGCCAGCAGCTTGTTAGTGACTTTAAACACCGGGGAGCTGTTTTTT.

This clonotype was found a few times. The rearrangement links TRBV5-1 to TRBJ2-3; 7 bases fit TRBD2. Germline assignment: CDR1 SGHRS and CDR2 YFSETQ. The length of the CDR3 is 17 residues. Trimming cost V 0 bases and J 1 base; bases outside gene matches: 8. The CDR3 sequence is CASSLVGGGGRTDTQYF. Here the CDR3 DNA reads TGCGCCAGCAGCTTGGTGGGAGGCGGGGGTCGCACAGATACGCAGTATTTT.